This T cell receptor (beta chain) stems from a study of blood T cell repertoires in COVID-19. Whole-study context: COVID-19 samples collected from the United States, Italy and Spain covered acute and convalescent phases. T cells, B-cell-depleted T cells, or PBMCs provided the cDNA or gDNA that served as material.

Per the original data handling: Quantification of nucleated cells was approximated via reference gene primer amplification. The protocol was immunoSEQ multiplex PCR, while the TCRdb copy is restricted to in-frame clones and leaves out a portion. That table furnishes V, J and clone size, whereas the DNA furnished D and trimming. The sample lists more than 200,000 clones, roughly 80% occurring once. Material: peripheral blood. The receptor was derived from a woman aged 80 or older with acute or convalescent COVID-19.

CDR3 amino acids: CASSPLNQMEKLFF. In nucleotides, the CDR3 is TGCGCCAGCAGCCCCTTGAATCAGATGGAAAAACTGTTTTTT. The rearrangement links TRBV4-1 to TRBJ1-4, with D unresolved. The V gene lost 4 bases and the J gene lost 8 bases, with 14 bases spanning the gap. The germline V gene encodes CDR1 MGHRA and CDR2 YSYEKL. The CDR3 loop spans 14 amino acids.